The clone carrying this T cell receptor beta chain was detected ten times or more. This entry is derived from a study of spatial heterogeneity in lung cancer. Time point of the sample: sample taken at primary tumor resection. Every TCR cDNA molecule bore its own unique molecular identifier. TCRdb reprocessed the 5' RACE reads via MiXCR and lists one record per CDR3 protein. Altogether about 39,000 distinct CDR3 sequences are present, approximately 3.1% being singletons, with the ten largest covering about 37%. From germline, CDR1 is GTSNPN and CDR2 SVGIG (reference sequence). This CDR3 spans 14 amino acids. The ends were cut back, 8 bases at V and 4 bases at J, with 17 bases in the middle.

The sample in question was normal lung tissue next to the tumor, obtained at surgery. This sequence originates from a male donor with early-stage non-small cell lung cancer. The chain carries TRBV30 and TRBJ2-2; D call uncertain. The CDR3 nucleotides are TGTGCCGCCAGAAATGGACCGGGCACCGGGGAGCTGTTTTTT. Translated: CAARNGPGTGELFF.